This T cell receptor beta chain was sequenced for a study of identical twins. TCRdb re-called the 5' RACE reads through MiXCR, storing one row per CDR3 protein. The sample records some 300,000 distinct CDR3 sequences, about 12% being singletons. Trimming took off 0 bases at V and 0 bases at J, with 7 bases between the two ends. This CDR3 spans 14 amino acids. CDR1 and CDR2 (germline): SGDLS, YYNGEE. This clonotype has a handful of counts. This sample also belongs to another study, concerning yellow fever vaccine responses in identical twins.

The TCR was taken from a woman between 18 and 29 years old in good health. The chain employs TRBV9 and TRBJ2-7, with D unclear. Sequencing input: CD8+ T cells sorted from blood. In DNA, the CDR3 is TGTGCCAGCAGCGTAGCCGGACCCTCCTACGAGCAGTACTTC. Translation: CASSVAGPSYEQYF.